This T cell receptor (beta chain) was sequenced during a study of T-cell reconstitution after alpha-beta-depleted transplantation in children. Study results and caveats: Elevated TCRbeta diversity at day 60 was traced, in some patients, to surviving recipient T cells and thymic progenitors. T cells produced anew were the main source of T-cell counts and diversity one year after transplant. Expanded clones from the graft, numbering several hundred, reportedly supplied alpha-beta T cells about two months after transplant.

There are many counts of this clonotype. What it binds is unknown. The germline gives CDR1 SQVTM, CDR2 ANQGSEA. The J segment lost 1 base and the V segment lost 1 base, leaving 5 bases of the junction unmatched. This CDR3 contains 15 residues. Unique molecular identifiers were built into the TCRbeta library. MiXCR was run by TCRdb on the PCR reads, yielding one entry per CDR3 protein. The sample includes 500,000 to 750,000 distinct CDR3 sequences, approximately 12% of them seen just once. Sequencing used PBMCs, mostly from graft donor cells, obtained 360 days after TCRalphabeta/CD19-depleted stem cell transplant. The rearrangement uses TRBV29-1 and TRBJ2-5; TRBD2 matches 8 bases. The clonotype comes from a male patient aged 5 to 17 who had a stem cell transplant for acute myeloid leukemia, so the T cells may come from the graft donor. The CDR3 DNA is TGCAGCGTTGAAGCCCTAGCGGGCATCCAAGAGACCCAGTACTTC. Its translation: CSVEALAGIQETQYF.